This record concerns one T cell receptor beta chain sequence. The sample is drawn from a study of blood T cell repertoires in COVID-19. Study at large: T cells, B-cell-depleted T cells, or PBMCs provided the cDNA or gDNA that served as material.

Germline V CDR1 and CDR2: SGHAT, FQNNGV. With 4 bases removed from V and 7 bases from J, the gap between germline ends came to 10 bases. This CDR3 is 13 amino acids long. Libraries were prepared by immunoSEQ multiplex PCR; TCRdb keeps only in-frame clonotypes and omits some of them. This sample has tens of thousands of clones, with around 81% found just once. Source material: peripheral blood. V gene TRBV11-2 combines with J gene TRBJ2-2; a possible D gene is TRBD2 (5 bases). The source is a woman of 80 years or more with COVID-19, enrolled during active disease. The CDR3 loop is CASSSDLRGELFF. The CDR3 region has the DNA TGTGCCAGCAGCTCGGACTTACGCGGGGAGCTGTTTTTT.